This passage covers 32 T cell receptor beta chains from one sample sequenced in a study of vaccination and CD4 T cells after COVID-19. Antigens for these TCRs are unknown. With the Oncomine TCR Beta short-read assay, DNA from cultured CD4+ T cells was sequenced. MiXCR, applied by TCRdb to the PCR reads, yields one record per CDR3 protein. The sample lists about 18,000 distinct CDR3 sequences; approximately 40% were seen once. Treatment specified: approximately nine-day PBMC culture with coronavirus spike peptide pools or control peptides (ViraFEST assay). The sequences come from CD4+ T cells from blood, cultured in vitro, collected before SARS-CoV-2 vaccination. Every receptor here comes from a human donor who had recovered from COVID-19.

DNA of the CDR3: TGTGCCAGCAGTGAAGTAGGGAGATCTGGAAACACCATATATTTT. This codes for CASSEVGRSGNTIYF. V gene TRBV2 combines with J gene TRBJ1-3; D remains ambiguous. The V end lost 1 base, the J end lost 1 base, and 8 bases lay between the germline ends. Germline CDR1 SNHLY, CDR2 FYNNEI. The CDR3 totals 15 residues.

The V gene is TRBV20-1, the J gene TRBJ1-1, with 7 bases lining up with TRBD1. Per the germline V gene, CDR1 is DFQATT and CDR2 is SNEGSKA (reference sequence). The CDR3 is 16 amino acids. V trimming: 4 bases; J trimming: 1 base; junction bases outside the gene matches: 12. This chain's CDR3 is CSATSRSPGGNTEAFF. In nucleotides, the CDR3 is TGCAGTGCTACATCGCGATCCCCAGGGGGGAACACTGAAGCTTTCTTT.

The chain joins TRBV20-1 to TRBJ1-2; no clear D gene. Trimming left V 1 base short and J 4 bases short, with 13 bases between. Per the germline V gene, CDR1 is DFQATT and CDR2 is SNEGSKA (reference sequence). CDR3 length: 14 residues. In DNA, the CDR3 is TGCAGTGCTAGAGTCGTAGGGCTTAGCTATGGCTACACCTTC. It is translated as CSARVVGLSYGYTF.

This chain's CDR3 is CASRKDPQVGADTQYF. CDR3 nucleotide sequence: TGTGCCAGCAGAAAAGACCCCCAAGTTGGAGCAGATACGCAGTATTTT. This chain links TRBV6-2 or TRBV6-3 with TRBJ2-3, with D uncertain. Germline V CDR1 and CDR2: MNHEY, SVGEGT. V was clipped by 6 bases and J by 4 bases, with 20 bases between them. The CDR3 has 16 amino acids.

This rearrangement joins TRBV7-8 to TRBJ1-1, with D possibly matching TRBD1 (5 bases). Germline values: CDR1 SGHVS, CDR2 FQNEAQ. V lost 5 bases to trimming and J lost 4 bases, with 11 bases between them. CDR3 length: 13 amino acids. CDR3 DNA: TGTGCCAGCAGCCTCCAGGGCGGCACTGAAGCTTTCTTT. Protein sequence: CASSLQGGTEAFF.

This chain joins TRBV7-3 and TRBJ2-7; D might be TRBD2 (6 bases). V was trimmed by 2 bases and J by 3 bases, leaving 8 bases between them. This CDR3 has 13 amino acids. The V gene's germline CDR1 is SGHTA and CDR2 FQGTGA. CDR3 coding DNA: TGTGCCAGCAGCTTACGGGGGTACTACGAGCAGTACTTC. This sequence encodes CASSLRGYYEQYF.

This rearrangement joins TRBV20-1 to TRBJ2-7; D is perhaps TRBD1 or TRBD2 (5 bases each). Germline V CDR1 and CDR2: DFQATT, SNEGSKA (reference sequence). Trimming took off 0 bases at V and 6 bases at J, with 24 bases between the two ends. The CDR3 is 17 amino acids. The CDR3 here is CSARESVFGTGLGEQYF. CDR3 DNA: TGCAGTGCTAGAGAATCAGTGTTTGGGACGGGGCTTGGCGAGCAGTACTTC.

V gene TRBV11-3 combines with J gene TRBJ2-3; 7 bases match TRBD1. CDR3 length equals 15 residues. Germline V gene lookup returns CDR1 SGHNT and CDR2 YENEEA. The trim removed 5 bases at V and 0 bases at J, leaving 5 bases unmatched. This CDR3 reads CASSPGQASTDTQYF. As DNA, the CDR3 is TGTGCCAGCAGCCCCGGACAGGCTAGCACAGATACGCAGTATTTT.

This clonotype was seen just once. V gene TRBV9 combines with J gene TRBJ2-2, with 10 bases aligning to TRBD1. CDR3 size: 16 residues. Trimming removed 4 bases from V and 5 bases from J; junction bases left unmatched: 8. The germline V gene has CDR1 SGDLS and CDR2 YYNGEE. CDR3 sequence (DNA): TGTGCCAGCAGCCCTCGAGGGGACAGGGGAACCGGGGAGCTGTTTTTT. Residues: CASSPRGDRGTGELFF.

The CDR3: CASSLEASGGAREQFF. The CDR3 nucleotides read TGTGCCAGCAGCTTAGAGGCTAGCGGGGGGGCCAGGGAGCAGTTCTTC. The chain joins TRBV7-2 to TRBJ2-1; 12 bases are shared with TRBD2. Germline CDR1 reads SGHTA; CDR2 reads FQGNSA. Losses at the gene ends were 1 base for V and 10 bases for J; bases not matched to a gene: 8. The CDR3 covers 16 residues.

The chain uses TRBV9 and TRBJ1-2, with no clear D. Germline CDR1 SGDLS, CDR2 YYNGEE. V shed 2 bases and J shed 1 base, with 9 bases lying between them. This CDR3 contains 14 residues. The CDR3 here is CASSVGPDNYGYTF. The CDR3 DNA follows: TGTGCCAGCAGCGTCGGACCAGATAACTATGGCTACACCTTC.

The V gene is TRBV5-1, the J gene TRBJ1-1; D ambiguous. Per germline, CDR1 SGHRS and CDR2 YFSETQ. Trimming cost V 2 bases and J 2 bases, with 7 bases left between them. The CDR3 runs to 13 residues. CDR3: CASSLGTNTEAFF. DNA for the CDR3: TGCGCCAGCAGCTTAGGAACCAACACTGAAGCTTTCTTT.

J is TRBJ1-2 and V is TRBV19; the D is unclear. This CDR3 has 13 amino acids. Germline CDR1 LNHDA, CDR2 SQIVND (reference sequence). V was shortened by 6 bases and J by 5 bases, with 13 bases between the two germline ends. The CDR3 protein is CASSGPSGYGYTF. The CDR3 bases are TGTGCCAGTAGCGGTCCTTCAGGTTATGGCTACACCTTC.

The chain is built from TRBV20-1 and TRBJ2-5, with TRBD2 as a possible D gene (5 bases). V dropped 0 bases and J dropped 1 base, with 12 bases sitting between them. CDR1 DFQATT and CDR2 SNEGSKA come from the germline V gene (reference sequence). This CDR3 region has 15 residues. The CDR3 sequence is CSARDRVRGQETQYF. CDR3 sequence (DNA): TGCAGTGCTAGAGATAGGGTTCGGGGCCAAGAGACCCAGTACTTC.

J is TRBJ2-3 and V is TRBV7-3; D remains unclear. Germline loops: CDR1 SGHTA, CDR2 FQGTGA. The CDR3 runs to 14 residues. V lost 4 bases, J lost 6 bases, and 14 bases lay in between. The CDR3, as DNA: TGTGCCAGCAGCTCATCTAACTCGGGCGATACGCAGTATTTT. Translation gives CASSSSNSGDTQYF. The full variable domain, its missing parts supplied by reference TRBV7-3 and TRBJ2-3, is GAGVSQTPSNKVTEKGKYVELRCDPISGHTALYWYRQSLGQGPEFLIYFQGTGAADDSGLPNDRFFAVRPEGSVSTLKIQRTERGDSAVYLCASSSSNSGDTQYFGPGTRLTVL.

The chain couples TRBV20-1 to TRBJ2-1; 7 nucleotides align to TRBD2. The J segment lost 9 bases and the V segment lost 7 bases, leaving 12 bases of the junction unmatched. There are 13 residues in the CDR3. Looked up from germline, CDR1 is DFQATT and CDR2 is SNEGSKA (reference sequence). CDR3 residues: CSVDGGSWGEQFF. In nucleotides, the CDR3 is TGCAGTGTAGACGGCGGGAGTTGGGGTGAGCAGTTCTTC.

The V and J genes are TRBV5-5 and TRBJ2-5, with D possibly being TRBD1 (6 bases). The CDR3 totals 15 residues. Germline V CDR1 and CDR2: SGHKS, YYEKEE (reference sequence). V shed 4 bases and J shed 0 bases, with 13 bases lying between them. The CDR3, as DNA: TGTGCCAGCAGCGTGCAAACAGGGTACCAAGAGACCCAGTACTTC. Protein: CASSVQTGYQETQYF.

This clonotype has just a few counts. The J gene is TRBJ1-1, the V gene TRBV27; D is possibly TRBD1 (5 bases). Trimming stripped 9 bases from V and 4 bases from J, with 12 bases between. The CDR3 spans 12 residues. Germline lookup yields CDR1 MNHEY and CDR2 SMNVEV (reference sequence). The DNA for the CDR3 is TGTGCCAGGAATGGGGGGGGCACTGAAGCTTTCTTT. It specifies CARNGGGTEAFF.

This chain links TRBV6-2 or TRBV6-3 with TRBJ2-7; no clear D gene. Germline V lookup: CDR1 MNHEY, CDR2 SVGEGT. Trimming removed 7 bases from V and 1 base from J, with 20 bases in between. This CDR3 region has 16 residues. The CDR3 DNA reads as TGTGCCAGCAACGGAAAACACCTGTTGAAATCCTACGAGCAGTACTTC. Translation: CASNGKHLLKSYEQYF.

This clonotype came up a few times. V gene TRBV7-8 combines with J gene TRBJ2-4; 8 bases map to TRBD2. CDR1 is SGHVS and CDR2 is FQNEAQ in the germline V gene. Germline trimming cut 3 bases from V and 0 bases from J; bases unmatched to any gene: 4. The CDR3 has 16 amino acids. CDR3 coding DNA: TGTGCCAGCAGCTTTCGCGGGGGGTCAGCCAAAAACATTCAGTACTTC. This gives the protein CASSFRGGSAKNIQYF.

This clonotype turned up a few times. In DNA, the CDR3 is TGTGCCAGCAGTTACTCTCTGGGGGCAAACTACGAGCAGTACTTC. Its protein is CASSYSLGANYEQYF. The chain has TRBV6-5 and TRBJ2-7; a possible D gene is TRBD1 (6 bases). The CDR3 totals 15 residues. V dropped 0 bases and J dropped 3 bases, with 12 bases sitting between them. Germline CDR1 MNHEY, CDR2 SVGAGI.

This clonotype occurred a few times. The chain joins TRBV6-5 to TRBJ2-1; D is unresolved. The CDR3 spans 12 residues. With 2 bases removed from V and 4 bases from J, the gap between germline ends came to 3 bases. Germline CDR1 MNHEY, CDR2 SVGAGI. CDR3 DNA sequence: TGTGCCAGCAGTTACGCGTACAATGAGCAGTTCTTC. Its protein product is CASSYAYNEQFF.

The chain has TRBV7-9 and TRBJ1-1, with TRBD1 identical over 7 bases. The CDR3 contains 13 residues. Germline-derived CDR1 and CDR2 are SEHNR and FQNEAQ (reference sequence). V trimming: 2 bases; J trimming: 5 bases; junction bases outside the gene matches: 2. DNA of the CDR3: TGTGCCAGCAGCTTATCACAGGGGACTGAAGCTTTCTTT. It codes for CASSLSQGTEAFF.

V and J are TRBV28 and TRBJ2-7, with D possibly matching TRBD1 (5 bases). Germline V gives CDR1 MDHEN, CDR2 SYDVKM. The CDR3 is 13 residues long. Trimming took 6 bases from V and 5 from J, leaving 14 bases between them. The CDR3 region is CASRGVNSHEQYF. In DNA, the CDR3 is TGTGCCAGCAGAGGGGTCAACAGCCACGAGCAGTACTTC. Complete variable domain (other parts from reference TRBV28 and TRBJ2-7): DVKVTQSSRYLVKRTGEKVFLECVQDMDHENMFWYRQDPGLGLRLIYFSYDVKMKEKGDIPEGYSVSREKKERFSLILESASTNQTSMYLCASRGVNSHEQYFGPGTRLTVT.

This chain uses TRBV19 with TRBJ1-1; a possible D gene is TRBD1 (5 bases). Germline V gene sequence: CDR1 LNHDA, CDR2 SQIVND (reference sequence). The CDR3 covers 15 residues. The V end was cut by 4 bases, the J end by 3 bases, with 15 bases between. CDR3 in amino acids: CASSTQGTVDTEAFF. CDR3 coding DNA: TGTGCCAGTAGTACCCAGGGCACGGTCGACACTGAAGCTTTCTTT. The full variable domain, in which reference TRBV19 and TRBJ1-1 provide the parts outside the CDR3, is DGGITQSPKYLFRKEGQNVTLSCEQNLNHDAMYWYRQDPGQGLRLIYYSQIVNDFQKGDIAEGYSVSREKKESFPLTVTSAQKNPTAFYLCASSTQGTVDTEAFFGQGTRLTVV.

CDR3 in amino acids: CASSKLAGAADTQYF. Written as DNA, the CDR3 is TGTGCCAGCAGCAAACTAGCGGGAGCAGCAGATACGCAGTATTTT. The chain has TRBV7-9 and TRBJ2-3; 11 nucleotides agree with TRBD2. This CDR3 spans 15 amino acids. Trimming cost V 5 bases and J 4 bases; bases outside gene matches: 5. Germline CDR1 SEHNR, CDR2 FQNEAQ (reference sequence).

This clonotype was observed a handful of times. The chain joins TRBV7-2 to TRBJ1-2; no reliable D call. Germline V lookup: CDR1 SGHTA, CDR2 FQGNSA. V shed 6 bases and J shed 1 base, with 12 bases lying between them. CDR3 length equals 14 residues. CDR3 in DNA: TGTGCCAGCAGACCCACCCCAGATAACTATGGCTACACCTTC. Its protein is CASRPTPDNYGYTF.

There are a few counts of this clonotype. The chain carries TRBV6-5 and TRBJ2-5, with no clear D. Germline CDR1 and CDR2: MNHEY and SVGAGI. This CDR3 is 16 amino acids long. V lost 2 bases and J lost 4, with 17 bases in between. The CDR3 nucleotides read TGTGCCAGCAGTTACCGGGTGGTTGGTAGAGGAGAGACCCAGTACTTC. Translation: CASSYRVVGRGETQYF.

This chain uses TRBV25-1 with TRBJ1-1; D remains unclear. V was clipped by 1 base and J by 12 bases, with 15 bases between them. The CDR3 runs 13 residues. Germline values: CDR1 MGHDK, CDR2 SYGVNS. As DNA, the CDR3 is TGTGCCAGCAGTGAATCCACCCCCCGCGCGACTTTCTTT. Its protein product is CASSESTPRATFF.

In its sample, this clonotype was seen a few times. The chain joins TRBV6-1 to TRBJ1-5, with D uncertain. Germline CDR1 reads MNHNS; CDR2 reads SASEGT. V was shortened by 6 bases and J by 8 bases, with 17 bases between the two germline ends. The CDR3 totals 14 residues. The CDR3 loop is CASSPRPGKEPQHF. Here the CDR3 DNA reads TGTGCCAGCAGCCCCCGGCCGGGGAAGGAGCCCCAGCATTTT.

This clonotype showed up just a few times. This chain links TRBV20-1 with TRBJ2-1; 9 positions agree with TRBD2. The CDR3 covers 15 residues. Losses at the gene ends were 2 bases for V and 4 bases for J; bases not matched to a gene: 6. Germline V lookup: CDR1 DFQATT, CDR2 SNEGSKA (reference sequence). CDR3 nucleotide sequence: TGCAGTGCTAGACTACTAGCGGGTTCTTACAATGAGCAGTTCTTC. Translation gives CSARLLAGSYNEQFF.

The V and J genes are TRBV7-9 and TRBJ2-3, with 14 bases lining up with TRBD2. Germline-derived CDR1 and CDR2 are SEHNR and FQNEAQ (reference sequence). The CDR3 extends over 16 amino acids. V gave up 5 bases and J gave up 2 bases; unmatched junction bases: 3. CDR3 sequence reads: CASSEGLAGATDTQYF. In DNA form, the CDR3 reads TGTGCCAGCAGCGAGGGACTAGCGGGGGCCACAGATACGCAGTATTTT.